Presented here are 26 T cell receptor beta chains from one specimen sequenced in a study of shared clonotypes between healthy human individuals. Profiling relied on immunoSEQ multiplex PCR, and the TCRdb table lists in-frame clones only, not all of them. Among about 2.4 million clones, approximately 90% were seen once, and the ten largest hold 0.14%. Sequencing used naive CD4+ T cells sorted from blood. Subset described: CD45RA+ positively selected. Receptors were obtained from a man younger than 30 in good health.

V is TRBV5-1 and J is TRBJ2-7; 14 nucleotides agree with TRBD2. CDR1 and CDR2 (germline): SGHRS, YFSETQ. Trimming at V came to 3 bases and at J to 6 bases, leaving 5 bases not matched to a gene. This CDR3 comprises 15 residues. CDR3 sequence (DNA): TGCGCCAGCAGCTCAGGACTAGCGGGAGGTCTCGAGCAGTACTTC. This translates into CASSSGLAGGLEQYF.

The genes are TRBV29-1 and TRBJ2-5, with a possible D match to TRBD2 (6 bases). The J call is uncertain, as TRBJ2-7 better fits the DNA end. CDR3 length: 13 amino acids. Germline V lookup: CDR1 SQVTM, CDR2 ANQGSEA. The CDR3 reads CSGGGAGRNEQYF. CDR3 coding DNA: TGCAGCGGGGGCGGGGCAGGGCGGAACGAGCAGTACTTC.

The CDR3 DNA reads as TGTGCCAGCAGTTACAGGGCTCGCCCCTTCTACGAGCAGTACTTC. Protein product: CASSYRARPFYEQYF. V usage is TRBV6-5 and J usage is TRBJ2-7; D call uncertain. Germline V lookup: CDR1 MNHEY, CDR2 SVGAGI. V was shortened by 2 bases and J by 3 bases, with 14 bases between the two germline ends. CDR3 length: 15 residues.

The chain has TRBV4-3 and TRBJ1-6; a weak D match, TRBD1 (6 bases). The V end lost 8 bases, the J end lost 7 bases, and 15 bases lay between the germline ends. The CDR3 extends over 14 amino acids. In germline, CDR1 is LGHNA, CDR2 YSLEER. CDR3 in DNA: TGCGCCAGCCGGGACTCAGGGGAGAATTCACCCCTCCACTTT. Translation: CASRDSGENSPLHF.

The chain's CDR3 is CAWSKLGTGASYEQYF. As DNA, the CDR3 is TGTGCCTGGAGTAAGCTGGGGACAGGGGCCTCCTACGAGCAGTACTTC. The chain is built from TRBV30 and TRBJ2-7; 10 bases align to TRBD1. The CDR3 is 16 amino acids. V lost 2 bases, J lost 0 bases, and 7 bases stayed unmatched. Germline-derived CDR1 and CDR2 are GTSNPN and SVGIG (reference sequence).

V usage is TRBV16 and J usage is TRBJ2-5; D gene uncertain. With 0 bases removed from V and 0 bases from J, the gap between germline ends came to 5 bases. Germline V gives CDR1 KGHSY, CDR2 FQNENV. The CDR3 is 14 residues long. The CDR3 protein is CASSQSTNQETQYF. Written as DNA, the CDR3 is TGTGCCAGCAGCCAATCGACCAACCAAGAGACCCAGTACTTC. Full variable domain (rest looked up from reference TRBV16 and TRBJ2-5): GEEVAQTPKHLVRGEGQKAKLYCAPIKGHSYVFWYQQVLKNEFKFLISFQNENVFDETGMPKERFSAKCLPNSPCSLEIQATKLEDSAVYFCASSQSTNQETQYFGPGTRLLVL.

This clone was seen only once. Other DNA sequences in this sample translate to the same CDR3. The chain uses TRBV9 and TRBJ2-2; D call uncertain. V was shortened by 0 bases and J by 1 base, with 7 bases between the two germline ends. The germline V gene has CDR1 SGDLS and CDR2 YYNGEE. This CDR3 region has 15 residues. As DNA, the CDR3 is TGTGCCAGCAGCGTAGCGGCGGTGAACACCGGGGAGCTGTTTTTT. Translated: CASSVAAVNTGELFF.

This chain links TRBV12-5 with TRBJ1-3, with unresolved D. Deletions cut 5 bases from V and 2 bases from J, with 10 bases between. From germline, CDR1 is LGHNT and CDR2 FRNRAP. This CDR3 region has 14 residues. DNA of the CDR3: TGTGCTAGTGGTCCCTCGGTTCCTGGAAACACCATATATTTT. Protein sequence: CASGPSVPGNTIYF.

The chain links TRBV18 to TRBJ2-2; D perhaps matches TRBD2 (6 bases). CDR1 is KGHSH and CDR2 is LQKENI in the germline V gene. CDR3 size: 17 residues. Trimming removed 2 bases at V and 4 bases at J, with 17 bases between. CDR3 nucleotides: TGTGCCAGCTCACCAGCTTCCGGGGGAGCGACCACCGGGGAGCTGTTTTTT. Translating it yields CASSPASGGATTGELFF. Full variable domain (outside the CDR3, taken from reference TRBV18 and TRBJ2-2): NAGVMQNPRHLVRRRGQEARLRCSPMKGHSHVYWYRQLPEEGLKFMVYLQKENIIDESGMPKERFSAEFPKEGPSILRIQQVVRGDSAAYFCASSPASGGATTGELFFGEGSRLTVL.

The V call is TRBV10-1, the J call TRBJ1-5; D is unclear. V was cut by 3 bases and J by 5 bases, with 11 bases left in between. CDR3 length: 14 amino acids. Germline CDR1 WNHNN, CDR2 SYGVQD (reference sequence). CDR3 sequence reads: CASSEGPSDQPQHF. In nucleotides, the CDR3 is TGCGCCAGCAGTGAAGGGCCCTCGGATCAGCCCCAGCATTTT.

The V call is TRBV19, the J call TRBJ1-6; TRBD1 aligns across 11 bases. From germline, CDR1 is LNHDA and CDR2 SQIVND (reference sequence). J gave up 9 bases and V 7 bases, and 11 bases lay outside the gene matches. The CDR3 has 16 amino acids. CDR3 coding DNA: TGTGCCAGTACCGAGGGCCGGGACAGGGGGATTTCACCCCTCCACTTT. It codes for CASTEGRDRGISPLHF.

This chain joins TRBV7-9 and TRBJ2-7, with TRBD2 matching 8 bases. The CDR3 extends over 16 amino acids. From germline, CDR1 is SEHNR and CDR2 FQNEAQ (reference sequence). Trimming took 4 bases from V and 2 from J; bases not matched to a gene: 10. The DNA of the CDR3 is TGTGCCAGCAGCTCCTCCCGATCGGGAGGGCCCTACGAGCAGTACTTC. Translated, it gives CASSSSRSGGPYEQYF.

Of note for this clone: Other DNA sequences within the sample encode an identical CDR3. V usage is TRBV28 and J usage is TRBJ2-3; D might be TRBD1 (6 bases). The CDR3 is made up of 15 amino acids. The V end was cut by 5 bases, the J end by 1 base, with 13 bases between. The V gene's germline CDR1 is MDHEN and CDR2 SYDVKM. The CDR3 region has the DNA TGTGCCAGCAGTCCGGGACAAGGGCGCACAGATACGCAGTATTTT. Its protein product is CASSPGQGRTDTQYF.

The chain employs TRBV10-3 and TRBJ2-7; D unresolved. V was trimmed by 8 bases and J by 2 bases, leaving 10 bases between them. This CDR3 has 12 residues. Germline lookup yields CDR1 ENHRY and CDR2 SYGVKD. The CDR3 here is CAIGSPPYEQYF. In DNA, the CDR3 is TGTGCCATCGGTTCCCCTCCCTACGAGCAGTACTTC.

This clone was found once. The rearrangement uses TRBV25-1 and TRBJ1-4; a weak D match, TRBD1 (5 bases). The CDR3 is made up of 15 amino acids. Germline values: CDR1 MGHDK, CDR2 SYGVNS. The ends were cut back, 5 bases at V and 0 bases at J, with 10 bases in the middle. In nucleotides, the CDR3 is TGTGCCAGCAGTACAGGTCTCGCAACTAATGAAAAACTGTTTTTT. As protein: CASSTGLATNEKLFF.

The chain has TRBV30 and TRBJ1-5; a weak D match, TRBD1 (6 bases). With 0 bases removed from V and 2 bases from J, the gap between germline ends came to 11 bases. The germline V gene has CDR1 GTSNPN and CDR2 SVGIG (reference sequence). The CDR3 is 15 residues long. DNA for the CDR3: TGTGCCTGGAGTGTACTCCGGACAGGCAATCAGCCCCAGCATTTT. Protein sequence: CAWSVLRTGNQPQHF.

The chain links TRBV28 to TRBJ1-5, with TRBD1 matching 9 bases. Germline V CDR1 and CDR2: MDHEN, SYDVKM. The CDR3 totals 15 residues. V trimming: 2 bases; J trimming: 3 bases; junction bases outside the gene matches: 2. This chain's CDR3 is CASSLRTGANQPQHF. The DNA of the CDR3 is TGTGCCAGCAGTTTAAGGACAGGGGCCAATCAGCCCCAGCATTTT.

The V call is TRBV5-6, the J call TRBJ2-3; D possibly corresponds to TRBD2 (5 bases). V gave up 0 bases and J gave up 0 bases, with 8 bases separating them. The CDR3 extends over 15 amino acids. Germline lookup yields CDR1 SGHDT and CDR2 YYEEEE. This CDR3 is CASSLAQRSTDTQYF. In DNA, the CDR3 is TGTGCCAGCAGCTTGGCTCAGCGGAGCACAGATACGCAGTATTTT.

The sample holds one count of this clone. This chain connects TRBV19 to TRBJ2-1; 7 positions agree with TRBD1. Per the germline V gene, CDR1 is LNHDA and CDR2 is SQIVND (reference sequence). The ends lost 5 bases at V and 4 bases at J; junction bases unmatched: 20. The CDR3 is made up of 19 amino acids. The CDR3 nucleotides are TGTGCCAGTAGTGCGCAAAAAACATGGACAGGTCCCGGGTACAATGAGCAGTTCTTC. Its protein product is CASSAQKTWTGPGYNEQFF.

Here the CDR3 reads CASSMGTGNQPQHF. The CDR3 DNA sequence: TGCGCCAGCAGCATGGGGACAGGAAATCAGCCCCAGCATTTT. The chain has TRBV5-1 and TRBJ1-5; 8 bases are a match to TRBD1. The CDR3 consists of 14 residues. The V gene end was trimmed by 4 bases and the J gene end by 4 bases; junction bases not matched to a gene: 4. Germline lookup yields CDR1 SGHRS and CDR2 YFSETQ.

J is TRBJ2-7 and V is TRBV5-4, with 9 bases matching TRBD2. The CDR3 covers 15 residues. Germline CDR1 and CDR2: SGHNT and YYREEE (reference sequence). V shed 0 bases and J 3 bases; nucleotides not matched to a gene: 4. CDR3 bases: TGTGCCAGCAGCTTGGCGGCTAGCGGGATCTACGAGCAGTACTTC. It specifies CASSLAASGIYEQYF.

The chain joins TRBV23-1 to TRBJ2-1; D is ambiguous. TRBV23-1 is assigned to the ORF class and has an uncertain function. The CDR3 has 17 amino acids. Trimming stripped 4 bases from V and 3 bases from J, with 19 bases between. The DNA for the CDR3 is TGCGCCAGCAGTCTATTAGTGGGTTCGGCACACTACAATGAGCAGTTCTTC. Protein: CASSLLVGSAHYNEQFF.

V gene TRBV2 combines with J gene TRBJ2-6; 10 nucleotides match TRBD2. The CDR3 is 19 amino acids. Germline CDR1 is SNHLY and CDR2 is FYNNEI. V gave up 2 bases and J gave up 0 bases; unmatched junction bases: 7. In DNA form, the CDR3 reads TGTGCCAGCAGTGAAATCCCCCTAGCGGGGGTCTCTGGGGCCAACGTCCTGACTTTC. It specifies CASSEIPLAGVSGANVLTF.

This chain links TRBV18 with TRBJ1-1, with a weak D call TRBD1 (6 bases). Trimming took 2 bases from V and 5 from J, leaving 24 bases between them. The germline gives CDR1 KGHSH, CDR2 LQKENI. CDR3 length: 18 residues. DNA of the CDR3: TGTGCCAGCTCACCAAGGGCGGGAGGGGGTGTCAGCGAGACTGAAGCTTTCTTT. Encoded protein: CASSPRAGGGVSETEAFF.

The rearrangement uses TRBV4-2 and TRBJ2-1, with D tentatively TRBD1 (6 bases). The V end lost 4 bases, the J end lost 6 bases, and 16 bases lay between the germline ends. CDR1 LGHNA and CDR2 YNFKEQ come from the germline V gene. CDR3 length: 15 residues. CDR3 bases: TGTGCCAGCAGCCTCAACCAACAGGGACCCAATGAGCAGTTCTTC. It yields the protein CASSLNQQGPNEQFF.

For this clone: Distinct nucleotide sequences in the sample also encode this CDR3. This sequence joins TRBV30 and TRBJ1-1; D unclear. The germline gives CDR1 GTSNPN, CDR2 SVGIG (reference sequence). The CDR3 has 13 residues. The V and J ends lost 2 bases and 1 base respectively, with 8 bases between them. Here the CDR3 reads CAWSLGTNTEAFF. CDR3 coding DNA: TGTGCCTGGAGTTTAGGCACGAACACTGAAGCTTTCTTT. The complete variable domain, with remaining parts taken from reference TRBV30 and TRBJ1-1, reads SQTIHQWPATLVQPVGSPLSLECTVEGTSNPNLYWYRQAAGRGLQLLFYSVGIGQISSEVPQNLSASRPQDRQFILSSKKLLLSDSGFYLCAWSLGTNTEAFFGQGTRLTVV.